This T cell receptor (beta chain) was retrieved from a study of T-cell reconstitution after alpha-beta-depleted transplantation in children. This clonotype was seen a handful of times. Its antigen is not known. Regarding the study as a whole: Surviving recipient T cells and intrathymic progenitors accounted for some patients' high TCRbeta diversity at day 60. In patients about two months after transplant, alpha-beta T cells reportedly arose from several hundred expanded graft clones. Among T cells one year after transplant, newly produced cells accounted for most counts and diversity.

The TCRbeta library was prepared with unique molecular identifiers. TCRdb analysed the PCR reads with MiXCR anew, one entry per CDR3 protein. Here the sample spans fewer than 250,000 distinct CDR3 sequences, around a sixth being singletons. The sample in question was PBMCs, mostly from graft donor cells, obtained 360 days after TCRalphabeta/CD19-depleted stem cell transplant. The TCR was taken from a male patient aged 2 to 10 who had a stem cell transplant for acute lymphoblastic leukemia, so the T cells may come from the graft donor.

The CDR3 region has the DNA TGCAGCGTTGGGGGACAGGGCGTGAACAATGAGCAGTTCTTC. Amino acid sequence: CSVGGQGVNNEQFF. The chain links TRBV29-1 to TRBJ2-1; 9 bases line up with TRBD1. The germline CDR1 and CDR2 sequences are SQVTM and ANQGSEA. V dropped 4 bases and J dropped 5; count of bases not matched to a gene: 6. The CDR3 runs 14 residues.